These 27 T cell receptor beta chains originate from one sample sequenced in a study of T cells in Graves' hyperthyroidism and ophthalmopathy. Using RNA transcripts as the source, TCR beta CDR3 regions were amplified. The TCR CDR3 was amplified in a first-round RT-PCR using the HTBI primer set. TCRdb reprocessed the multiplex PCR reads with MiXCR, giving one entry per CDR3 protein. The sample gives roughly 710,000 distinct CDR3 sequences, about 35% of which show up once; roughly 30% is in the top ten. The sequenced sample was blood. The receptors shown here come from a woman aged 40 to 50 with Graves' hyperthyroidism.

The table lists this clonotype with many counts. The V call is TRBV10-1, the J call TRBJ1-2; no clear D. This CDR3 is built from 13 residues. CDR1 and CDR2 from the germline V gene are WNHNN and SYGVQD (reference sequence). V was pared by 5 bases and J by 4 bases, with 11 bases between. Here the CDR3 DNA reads TGCGCCAGCAGTCTGTCCCAGTCCTATGGCTACACCTTC. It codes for CASSLSQSYGYTF.

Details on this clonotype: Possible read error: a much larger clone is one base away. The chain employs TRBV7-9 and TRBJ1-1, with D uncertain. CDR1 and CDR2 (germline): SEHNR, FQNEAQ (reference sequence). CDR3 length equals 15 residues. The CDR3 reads CANSAREFMNTEAFF. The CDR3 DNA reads TGTGCCAACAGCGCTCGGGAGTTCATGAACACTGAAGCTTTCTTT.

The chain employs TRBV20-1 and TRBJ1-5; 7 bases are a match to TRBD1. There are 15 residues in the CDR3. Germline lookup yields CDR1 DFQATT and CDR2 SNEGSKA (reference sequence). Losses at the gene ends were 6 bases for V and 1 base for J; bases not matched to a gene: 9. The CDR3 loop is CSAPQGGRSNQPQHF. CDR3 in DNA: TGCAGTGCCCCCCAGGGGGGTCGCAGCAATCAGCCCCAGCATTTT.

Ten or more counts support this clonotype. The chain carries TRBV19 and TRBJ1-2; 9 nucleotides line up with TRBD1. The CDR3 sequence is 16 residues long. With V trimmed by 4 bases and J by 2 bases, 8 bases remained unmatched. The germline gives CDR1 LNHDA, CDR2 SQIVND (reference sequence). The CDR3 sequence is CASSTPGQGYNYGYTF. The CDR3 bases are TGTGCCAGTAGTACACCGGGACAGGGATACAACTATGGCTACACCTTC.

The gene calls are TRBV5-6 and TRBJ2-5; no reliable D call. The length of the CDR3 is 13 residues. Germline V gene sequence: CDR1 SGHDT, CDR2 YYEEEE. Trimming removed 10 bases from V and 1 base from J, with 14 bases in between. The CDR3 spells CASGWSPQETQYF. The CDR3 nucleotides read TGTGCCTCTGGTTGGTCCCCCCAAGAGACCCAGTACTTC.

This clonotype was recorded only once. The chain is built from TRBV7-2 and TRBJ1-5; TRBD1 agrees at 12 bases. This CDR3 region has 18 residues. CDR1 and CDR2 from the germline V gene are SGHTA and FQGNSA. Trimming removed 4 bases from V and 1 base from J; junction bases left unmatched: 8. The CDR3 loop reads CASSSLSGTGGSNQPQHF. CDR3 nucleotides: TGTGCCAGCAGCTCGCTTTCCGGGACAGGGGGCAGCAATCAGCCCCAGCATTTT.

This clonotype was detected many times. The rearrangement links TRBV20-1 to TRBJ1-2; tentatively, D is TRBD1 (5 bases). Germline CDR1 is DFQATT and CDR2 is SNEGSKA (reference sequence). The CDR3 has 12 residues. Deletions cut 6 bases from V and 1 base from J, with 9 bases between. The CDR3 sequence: CSAGTDNYGYTF. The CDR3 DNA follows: TGCAGTGCAGGGACGGATAACTATGGCTACACCTTC.

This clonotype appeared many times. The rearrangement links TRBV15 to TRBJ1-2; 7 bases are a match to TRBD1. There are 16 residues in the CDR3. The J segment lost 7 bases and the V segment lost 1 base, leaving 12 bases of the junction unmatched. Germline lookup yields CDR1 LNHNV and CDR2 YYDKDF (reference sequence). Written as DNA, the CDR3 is TGTGCCACCAGCAGAGCTCCCCAAAGGGGGCGGAGTGGCTACACCTTC. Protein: CATSRAPQRGRSGYTF.

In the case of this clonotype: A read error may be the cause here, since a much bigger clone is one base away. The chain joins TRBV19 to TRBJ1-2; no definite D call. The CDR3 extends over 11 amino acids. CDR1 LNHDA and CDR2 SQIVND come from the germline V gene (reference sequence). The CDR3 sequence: CASSISYGCTF. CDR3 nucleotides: TGTGCCAGTAGTATTTCGTATGGCTGCACCTTC. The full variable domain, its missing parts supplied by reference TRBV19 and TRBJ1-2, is DGGITQSPKYLFRKEGQNVTLSCEQNLNHDAMYWYRQDPGQGLRLIYYSQIVNDFQKGDIAEGYSVSREKKESFPLTVTSAQKNPTAFYLCASSISYGCTFGSGTRLTVV.

CDR3 coding DNA: TGTGCCAGCAGGCCCGAGCGGGCCCCCAACACCGGGGAGCTGTTTTTT. As protein: CASRPERAPNTGELFF. The chain recombines TRBV25-1 with TRBJ2-2, with D maybe TRBD2 (6 bases). The CDR3 is made up of 16 amino acids. Trimming took 6 bases from V and 2 from J, leaving 16 bases between them. Germline-derived CDR1 and CDR2 are MGHDK and SYGVNS. Drawing the rest from reference TRBV25-1 and TRBJ2-2, the complete variable domain is EADIYQTPRYLVIGTGKKITLECSQTMGHDKMYWYQQDPGMELHLIHYSYGVNSTEKGDLSSESTVSRIRTEHFPLTLESARPSHTSQYLCASRPERAPNTGELFFGEGSRLTVL.

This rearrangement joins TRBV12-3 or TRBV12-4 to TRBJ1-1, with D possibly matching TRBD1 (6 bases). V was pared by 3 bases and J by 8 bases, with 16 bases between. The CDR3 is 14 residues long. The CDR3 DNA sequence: TGTGCCAGCAGTTTTCGGGGGGGGCCAACGGAAGCTTTCTTT. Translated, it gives CASSFRGGPTEAFF.

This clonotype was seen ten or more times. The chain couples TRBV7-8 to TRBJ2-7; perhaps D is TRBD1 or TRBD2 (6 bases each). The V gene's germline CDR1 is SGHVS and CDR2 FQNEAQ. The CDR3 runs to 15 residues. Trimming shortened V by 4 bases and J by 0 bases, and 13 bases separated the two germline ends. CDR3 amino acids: CASSYPRGRSYEQYF. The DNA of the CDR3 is TGTGCCAGCAGCTATCCCCGGGGGCGCTCCTACGAGCAGTACTTC. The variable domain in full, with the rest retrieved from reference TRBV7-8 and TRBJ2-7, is GAGVSQSPRYKVAKRGQDVALRCDPISGHVSLFWYQQALGQGPEFLTYFQNEAQLDKSGLPSDRFFAERPEGSVSTLKIQRTQQEDSAVYLCASSYPRGRSYEQYFGPGTRLTVT.

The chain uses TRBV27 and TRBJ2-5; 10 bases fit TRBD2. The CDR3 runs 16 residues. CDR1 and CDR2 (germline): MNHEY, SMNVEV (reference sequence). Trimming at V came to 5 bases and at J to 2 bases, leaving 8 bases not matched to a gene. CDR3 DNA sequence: TGTGCCAGCAGTCTGTTCGCTAGCGGGGGACAAGAGACCCAGTACTTC. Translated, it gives CASSLFASGGQETQYF.

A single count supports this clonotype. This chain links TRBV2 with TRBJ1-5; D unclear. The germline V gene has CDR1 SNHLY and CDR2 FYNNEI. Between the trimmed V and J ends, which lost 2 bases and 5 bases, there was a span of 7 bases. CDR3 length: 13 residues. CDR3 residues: CASSERGYQPQHF. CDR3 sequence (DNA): TGTGCCAGCAGTGAACGGGGATATCAGCCCCAGCATTTT.

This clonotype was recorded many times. CDR3 amino acids: CASRGARQGYNSPLHF. DNA of the CDR3: TGTGCCAGCAGGGGGGCCAGGCAGGGTTATAATTCACCCCTCCACTTT. This chain uses TRBV25-1 with TRBJ1-6, with D possibly matching TRBD1 (6 bases). V was cut by 6 bases and J by 4 bases, with 16 bases left in between. CDR1 and CDR2 from the germline V gene are MGHDK and SYGVNS. The CDR3 contains 16 residues.

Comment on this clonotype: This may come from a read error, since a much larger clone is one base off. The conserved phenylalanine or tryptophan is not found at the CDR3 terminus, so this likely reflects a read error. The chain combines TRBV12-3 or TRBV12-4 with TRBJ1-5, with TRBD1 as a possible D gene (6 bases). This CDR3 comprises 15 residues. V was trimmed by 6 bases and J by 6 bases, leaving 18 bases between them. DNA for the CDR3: TGTGCCAGCAGGCCCAGGGCAGGGGATTTTCAGCCCCAGCATCTT. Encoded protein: CASRPRAGDFQPQHL.

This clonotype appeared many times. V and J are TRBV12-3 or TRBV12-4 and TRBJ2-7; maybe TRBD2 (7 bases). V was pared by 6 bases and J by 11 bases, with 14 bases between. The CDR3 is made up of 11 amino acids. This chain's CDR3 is CASSPGGREYF. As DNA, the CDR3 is TGTGCCAGCAGCCCCGGGGGGCGGGAGTACTTC.

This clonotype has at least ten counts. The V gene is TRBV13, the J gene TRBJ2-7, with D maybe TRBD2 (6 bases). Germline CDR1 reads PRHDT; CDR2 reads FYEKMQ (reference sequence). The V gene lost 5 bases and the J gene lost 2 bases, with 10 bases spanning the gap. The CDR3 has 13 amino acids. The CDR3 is CASSHGRTYEQYF. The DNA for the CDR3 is TGTGCCAGCAGCCACGGGAGAACCTACGAGCAGTACTTC.

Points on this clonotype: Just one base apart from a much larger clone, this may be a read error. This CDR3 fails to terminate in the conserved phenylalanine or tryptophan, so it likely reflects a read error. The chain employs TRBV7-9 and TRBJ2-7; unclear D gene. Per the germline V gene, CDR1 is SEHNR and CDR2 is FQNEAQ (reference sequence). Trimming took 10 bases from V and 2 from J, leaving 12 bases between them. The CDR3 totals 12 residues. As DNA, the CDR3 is TGTGCCACCCGACCGTCCCCCTACGAGCAGTACCTC. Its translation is CATRPSPYEQYL.

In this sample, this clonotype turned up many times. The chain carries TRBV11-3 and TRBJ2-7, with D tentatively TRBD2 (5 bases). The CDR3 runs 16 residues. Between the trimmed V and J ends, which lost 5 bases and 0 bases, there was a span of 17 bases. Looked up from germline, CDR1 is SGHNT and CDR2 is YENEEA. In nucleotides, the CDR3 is TGTGCCAGCAGCCCGACTACCGTTGACGGCTCCTACGAGCAGTACTTC. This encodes CASSPTTVDGSYEQYF.

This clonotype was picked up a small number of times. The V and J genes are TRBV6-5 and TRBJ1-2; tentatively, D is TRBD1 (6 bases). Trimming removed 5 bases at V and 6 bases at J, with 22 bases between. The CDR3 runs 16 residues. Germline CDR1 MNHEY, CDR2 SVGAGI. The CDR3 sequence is CASSQTGDTDYDGYTF. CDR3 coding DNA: TGTGCCAGCAGTCAGACCGGGGACACGGACTATGATGGCTACACCTTC.

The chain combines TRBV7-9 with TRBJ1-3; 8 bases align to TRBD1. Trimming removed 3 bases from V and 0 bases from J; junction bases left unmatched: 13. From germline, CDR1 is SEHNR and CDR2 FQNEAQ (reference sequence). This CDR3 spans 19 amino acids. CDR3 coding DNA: TGTGCCAGCAGCTTTTCCACAGGGGGACTAGGTTTCTCTGGAAACACCATATATTTT. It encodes CASSFSTGGLGFSGNTIYF.

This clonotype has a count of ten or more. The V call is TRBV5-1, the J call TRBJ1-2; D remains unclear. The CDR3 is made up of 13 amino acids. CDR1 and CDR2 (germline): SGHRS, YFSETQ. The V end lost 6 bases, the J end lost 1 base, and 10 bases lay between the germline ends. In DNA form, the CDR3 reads TGCGCCAGCACCCCCGGGGATAACTATGGCTACACCTTC. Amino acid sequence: CASTPGDNYGYTF. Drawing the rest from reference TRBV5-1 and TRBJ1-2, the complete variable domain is KAGVTQTPRYLIKTRGQQVTLSCSPISGHRSVSWYQQTPGQGLQFLFEYFSETQRNKGNFPGRFSGRQFSNSRSEMNVSTLELGDSALYLCASTPGDNYGYTFGSGTRLTVV.

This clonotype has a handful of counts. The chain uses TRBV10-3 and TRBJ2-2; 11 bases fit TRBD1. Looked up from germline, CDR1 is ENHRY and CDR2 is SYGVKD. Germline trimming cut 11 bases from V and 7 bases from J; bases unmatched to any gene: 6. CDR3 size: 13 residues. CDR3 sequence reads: CAGGQGAIGELFF. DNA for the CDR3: TGTGCCGGCGGACAGGGGGCCATCGGGGAGCTGTTTTTT.

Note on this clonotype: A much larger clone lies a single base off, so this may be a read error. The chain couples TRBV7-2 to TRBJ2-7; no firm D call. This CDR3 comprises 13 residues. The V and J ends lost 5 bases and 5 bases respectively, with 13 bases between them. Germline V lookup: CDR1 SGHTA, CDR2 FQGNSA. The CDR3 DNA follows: TGTGCCAGCAGCCCGAACAGATTCCACGAGCAGTACTTC. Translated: CASSPNRFHEQYF.

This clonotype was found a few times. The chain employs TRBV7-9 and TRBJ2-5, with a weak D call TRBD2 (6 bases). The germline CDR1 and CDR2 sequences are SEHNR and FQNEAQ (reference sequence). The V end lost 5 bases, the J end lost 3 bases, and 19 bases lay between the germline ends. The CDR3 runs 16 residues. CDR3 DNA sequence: TGTGCCAGCAGCCAAGGATGGGGCGTAGCGGAAGAGACCCAGTACTTC. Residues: CASSQGWGVAEETQYF.

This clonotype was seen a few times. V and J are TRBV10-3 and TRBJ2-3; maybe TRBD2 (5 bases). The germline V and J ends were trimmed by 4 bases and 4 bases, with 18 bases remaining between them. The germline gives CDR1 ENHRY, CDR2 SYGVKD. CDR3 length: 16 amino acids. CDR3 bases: TGTGCCATCAGTGTGGGGAGATTCCGTCAAGCAGATACGCAGTATTTT. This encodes CAISVGRFRQADTQYF.